The present T cell receptor beta chain was sequenced within a study of blood T cells in healthy people across ages. Study overall: About one barcoded TCR beta cDNA was captured per two T cells.

The CDR3 runs to 14 residues. V was shortened by 5 bases and J by 9 bases, with 20 bases between the two germline ends. Germline assignment: CDR1 DFQATT and CDR2 SNEGSKA (reference sequence). Together with a sample-barcoded 5' primer, a J-beta primer mix was included in a second PCR lasting roughly 6 to 12 cycles. TCRdb called the 5' RACE reads again in MiXCR, with one record for every CDR3 protein. This table has roughly 1.4 million distinct CDR3 sequences, approximately 60% appearing once. Notes on this clonotype: Its antigen is undetermined.

Broader study findings: Donor CMV status was unknown, possibly confounding expanded clonotype changes.

At least 7 million PBMCs were isolated per sample. Total RNA extraction produced at least 5.5 micrograms (per sample) for the study. Material: blood. The clonotype comes from a man aged 18 to 30 in good health. This chain joins TRBV20-1 and TRBJ2-1, with D maybe TRBD2 (5 bases). CDR3 loop: CSAYLAGRWGEQFF. In DNA, the CDR3 is TGCAGTGCTTACCTCGCGGGTAGGTGGGGTGAGCAGTTCTTC.